This T cell receptor (beta chain) was captured in a study of vaccination effects on CD4 cells after COVID-19. Notes on the study in general: Vaccine- and infection-induced clones showed marked clonal contraction late following vaccination.

Generated by immunoSEQ multiplex PCR, the TCRdb table keeps only in-frame clones and is missing some. The table has about 73,000 clones, around 79% seen once; the top ten hold under 3%. This clone was seen just once. The antigen is not known. Viral peptide pools were used in the ViraFEST assay to expand antigen-specific CD4+ T cells, and sequencing came afterward. Researchers isolated CD4+ T cells once around 11 days of culture had elapsed. None of the vaccinated had previously contracted SARS-CoV-2, and their nucleocapsid antibodies tested negative. The germline gives CDR1 LGHNA, CDR2 YSLEER. This CDR3 comprises 13 residues. Trimming took 0 bases from V and 4 from J, leaving 4 bases between them.

The receptor's source is a human donor who received a COVID-19 vaccine. This sequence joins TRBV4-3 and TRBJ1-5; no clear D. Sample: CD4+ T cells from PBMCs cultured with HCoV-NL63 spike peptides, taken before COVID-19 vaccination. CDR3 in amino acids: CASSQEPNQPQHF. CDR3 nucleotides: TGCGCCAGCAGCCAAGAACCTAATCAGCCCCAGCATTTT.